These 5 T cell receptor beta chains were all obtained from the same sample, sequenced in a study of cytomegalovirus exposure and HLA in healthy donors. Repertoires were generated with immunoSEQ multiplex PCR, while TCRdb's copy carries only in-frame clones and drops some. Among 100,000 to 150,000 clones listed, roughly 89% were seen once. The specimen was PBMCs. All receptors derive from a young woman in good health and CMV-seronegative.

This chain links TRBV27 with TRBJ2-5; TRBD1 matches at 12 bases. The V gene's germline CDR1 is MNHEY and CDR2 SMNVEV (reference sequence). The junction had 8 bases not matched to a gene; V was cut back by 4 bases and J by 5 bases. The CDR3 contains 16 residues. The CDR3 sequence is CASSSAGTGGLETQYF. CDR3 nucleotides: TGTGCCAGCAGTTCCGCCGGGACAGGGGGCTTGGAGACCCAGTACTTC.

The chain recombines TRBV4-1 with TRBJ1-2; D is perhaps TRBD1 (5 bases). Trimming removed 0 bases from V and 5 bases from J, with 10 bases in between. The germline V gene encodes CDR1 MGHRA and CDR2 YSYEKL. The CDR3 runs 14 residues. CDR3 sequence: CASSQDRVGYGYTF. The CDR3 DNA is TGCGCCAGCAGCCAAGACAGGGTCGGGTATGGCTACACCTTC.

The chain carries TRBV5-1 and TRBJ2-7, with a tentative D call TRBD1 (5 bases). The V end was cut by 4 bases, the J end by 0 bases, with 11 bases between. In germline, CDR1 is SGHRS, CDR2 YFSETQ. The CDR3 runs to 14 residues. The CDR3 region is CASSPTAHSYEQYF. DNA of the CDR3: TGCGCCAGCAGCCCGACAGCTCACTCCTACGAGCAGTACTTC. Using reference TRBV5-1 and TRBJ2-7 for the parts outside the CDR3, the full variable domain is KAGVTQTPRYLIKTRGQQVTLSCSPISGHRSVSWYQQTPGQGLQFLFEYFSETQRNKGNFPGRFSGRQFSNSRSEMNVSTLELGDSALYLCASSPTAHSYEQYFGPGTRLTVT.

The rearrangement joins TRBV5-1 to TRBJ2-7; D uncertain. Germline CDR1 reads SGHRS; CDR2 reads YFSETQ. V was cut by 0 bases and J by 5 bases, with 12 bases left in between. This CDR3 has 14 amino acids. CDR3: CASSLESSLDEQYF. CDR3 nucleotide sequence: TGCGCCAGCAGCTTGGAGAGTTCTCTAGACGAGCAGTACTTC.

This chain connects TRBV19 to TRBJ2-2, with D tentatively TRBD1 (5 bases). Between the trimmed V and J ends, which lost 0 bases and 4 bases, there was a span of 6 bases. Per germline, CDR1 LNHDA and CDR2 SQIVND (reference sequence). The CDR3 consists of 14 residues. Here the CDR3 reads CASSIDQGTGELFF. The CDR3 coding sequence is TGTGCCAGTAGTATAGATCAGGGCACCGGGGAGCTGTTTTTT.